This TCR beta chain was retrieved from a study of cytomegalovirus exposure and HLA in healthy donors. Study-level information: There were 100 million to 120 million unique TCR beta sequences, drawn from approximately 180 million T cells, in an earlier analysis.

There are 15 residues in the CDR3. CDR1 ENHRY and CDR2 SYGVKD come from the germline V gene. Trimming at V came to 4 bases and at J to 4 bases, leaving 6 bases not matched to a gene. The primer mix had 60 Vbeta and 13 Jbeta primers. The data were produced by immunoSEQ multiplex PCR, yet TCRdb's version contains in-frame clones alone and is incomplete. The sample carries approximately 81,000 clones, over 70% recorded once. For this clone: Its specificity is unknown.

The study's findings and limits: The majority of TCR sequences were rare, yet some public TCRs appeared in many donors. A missense variant in DCLRE1C was later tied to TCR beta V- and J-gene trimming.

This chain uses TRBV10-3 with TRBJ2-2; the match to TRBD2 covers 7 bases. The sample was PBMCs. This TCR came from a man aged 50-59 years in good health and CMV-seropositive. The CDR3 DNA follows: TGTGCCATCAGTGGCCGGGAGGCGGGCACCGGGGAGCTGTTTTTT. Translating gives CAISGREAGTGELFF.